The next 25 T cell receptor beta chains were all read from a single sample in a study of blood T cell repertoires in COVID-19. Measured with immunoSEQ multiplex PCR; TCRdb has only the in-frame clones, and not every one. The data show about 320,000 clones, with about 83% seen just once and 1.5% to 2% held by the top ten. The sample consisted of peripheral blood. Receptors originate from a woman aged 45-60 years with acute or convalescent COVID-19.

The chain links TRBV28 to TRBJ2-7, with TRBD2 identical over 12 bases. The V gene's germline CDR1 is MDHEN and CDR2 SYDVKM. Germline trimming cut 6 bases from V and 0 bases from J; bases unmatched to any gene: 6. This CDR3 region has 16 residues. The CDR3 bases are TGTGCCAGCAGCTCAAGGACTAGCGGGATCTCCTACGAGCAGTACTTC. Its protein is CASSSRTSGISYEQYF.

The J gene is TRBJ1-1, the V gene TRBV30, with D maybe TRBD1 (6 bases). The germline V gene encodes CDR1 GTSNPN and CDR2 SVGIG (reference sequence). This CDR3 region has 14 residues. The V gene lost 3 bases and the J gene lost 6 bases, with 17 bases spanning the gap. CDR3 region: CAWSTRGSFPEAFF. CDR3 DNA sequence: TGTGCCTGGAGCACCAGGGGATCTTTCCCTGAAGCTTTCTTT.

The chain couples TRBV6-5 to TRBJ1-6, with a weak D call TRBD1 (6 bases). The ends were cut back, 7 bases at V and 7 bases at J, with 17 bases in the middle. Per germline, CDR1 MNHEY and CDR2 SVGAGI. The CDR3 extends over 15 amino acids. The CDR3 bases are TGTGCCAGCACCAAACTGACAGGACCAAATTCACCCCTCCACTTT. Protein: CASTKLTGPNSPLHF.

This chain links TRBV27 with TRBJ1-2, with TRBD1 as a possible D gene (5 bases). With 5 bases removed from V and 0 bases from J, the gap between germline ends came to 16 bases. The CDR3 loop spans 16 amino acids. From germline, CDR1 is MNHEY and CDR2 SMNVEV (reference sequence). DNA of the CDR3: TGTGCCAGCAGTCCGATGCCAGGGCAGGCTAACTATGGCTACACCTTC. This translates into CASSPMPGQANYGYTF.

The genes are TRBV7-2 and TRBJ2-7, with 11 bases lining up with TRBD2. CDR3 size: 15 residues. V was pared by 1 base and J by 7 bases, with 6 bases of the junction left unmatched. CDR1 and CDR2 from the germline V gene are SGHTA and FQGNSA. CDR3 amino acids: CASSLGLAGGREQYF. In DNA form, the CDR3 reads TGTGCCAGCAGCTTAGGGCTAGCGGGAGGTAGGGAGCAGTACTTC.

The chain employs TRBV18 and TRBJ1-1; D might be TRBD1 (6 bases). V was cut by 3 bases and J by 3 bases, with 14 bases left in between. This CDR3 region has 15 residues. Germline-derived CDR1 and CDR2 are KGHSH and LQKENI. CDR3 sequence reads: CASSPNTGLDTEAFF. The CDR3 nucleotides read TGTGCCAGCTCACCGAATACAGGGCTGGACACTGAAGCTTTCTTT.

The V gene is TRBV28, the J gene TRBJ2-2, with a tentative D call TRBD2 (6 bases). Germline V CDR1 and CDR2: MDHEN, SYDVKM. Deletions cut 10 bases from V and 0 bases from J, with 9 bases between. CDR3 length: 13 residues. The CDR3 region is CATRDSNTGELFF. The CDR3 region has the DNA TGTGCCACCCGGGACTCGAACACCGGGGAGCTGTTTTTT.

The chain links TRBV28 to TRBJ1-6, with 7 bases lining up with TRBD1. The ends lost 2 bases at V and 0 bases at J; junction bases unmatched: 7. The CDR3 length is 18 residues. CDR1 and CDR2 (germline): MDHEN, SYDVKM. CDR3 amino acids: CASSLPGQPSSYNSPLHF. The CDR3 DNA reads as TGTGCCAGCAGTTTACCGGGACAGCCGAGCTCCTATAATTCACCCCTCCACTTT.

The chain recombines TRBV29-1 with TRBJ2-7, with D maybe TRBD2 (5 bases). With 4 bases removed from V and 1 base from J, the gap between germline ends came to 8 bases. The germline V gene encodes CDR1 SQVTM and CDR2 ANQGSEA. The length of the CDR3 is 12 residues. In nucleotides, the CDR3 is TGCAGCGTTGGTCGAGGGTCCTACGAGCAGTACTTC. Translation: CSVGRGSYEQYF.

The chain couples TRBV3-1 (or the pseudogene TRBV3-2) to TRBJ2-3, with D perhaps TRBD2 (7 bases). Trimming removed 4 bases at V and 2 bases at J, with 16 bases between. Germline CDR1 and CDR2: LGHDT and YNNKEL (reference sequence). The CDR3 extends over 16 amino acids. The CDR3 nucleotides read TGTGCCAGCAGCCGGTCGGGGGGCGGCCTCACAGATACGCAGTATTTT. Translated: CASSRSGGGLTDTQYF.

Only one count was recorded for this clone. The V and J genes are TRBV5-8 and TRBJ2-6; 9 bases are shared with TRBD1. After removal of 4 bases from V and 0 bases from J, the junction contained 14 bases not matched to a gene. There are 20 residues in the CDR3. CDR1 is SGHTS and CDR2 is YDEGEE in the germline V gene. CDR3 coding DNA: TGTGCCAGCAGCAGCCCTACCGGGACAGGGAATCCCTCTGGGGCCAACGTCCTGACTTTC. This encodes CASSSPTGTGNPSGANVLTF.

As for this clone: The same CDR3 can be traced to other DNA sequences in this sample. V gene TRBV6-2 or TRBV6-3 combines with J gene TRBJ2-1; a weak D match, TRBD2 (6 bases). V shed 5 bases and J shed 6 bases, with 11 bases lying between them. This CDR3 comprises 13 residues. In germline, CDR1 is MNHEY, CDR2 SVGEGT. CDR3 amino acids: CASSTGLSNEQFF. As DNA, the CDR3 is TGTGCCAGCAGTACCGGACTAAGCAATGAGCAGTTCTTC.

The chain combines TRBV29-1 with TRBJ1-1; the D is unclear. This CDR3 has 13 residues. Germline values: CDR1 SQVTM, CDR2 ANQGSEA. Trimming shortened V by 3 bases and J by 0 bases, and 8 bases separated the two germline ends. CDR3 sequence reads: CSVEGLMNTEAFF. CDR3 nucleotides: TGCAGCGTTGAGGGCCTCATGAACACTGAAGCTTTCTTT.

This clone occurred once. This chain joins TRBV4-1 and TRBJ2-1; 7 positions match TRBD2. Germline-derived CDR1 and CDR2 are MGHRA and YSYEKL. With V trimmed by 0 bases and J by 7 bases, 9 bases remained unmatched. The CDR3 is 16 residues long. Written as DNA, the CDR3 is TGCGCCAGCAGCCAAGAGGTCCAGCGGGGAAGGAATGAGCAGTTCTTC. Translating gives CASSQEVQRGRNEQFF.

This chain links TRBV24-1 with TRBJ2-2; weak D call: TRBD1 (5 bases). The V gene lost 3 bases and the J gene lost 3 bases, with 10 bases spanning the gap. The CDR3 spans 15 residues. From germline, CDR1 is KGHDR and CDR2 SFDVKD. The CDR3 nucleotides read TGTGCCACCAGTGATCAGGGCAGATACACCGGGGAGCTGTTTTTT. It is translated as CATSDQGRYTGELFF.

V is TRBV19 and J is TRBJ2-1; unclear D gene. V lost 5 bases, J lost 7 bases, and 9 bases lay in between. Germline assignment: CDR1 LNHDA and CDR2 SQIVND (reference sequence). The length of the CDR3 is 12 residues. The CDR3 nucleotides are TGTGCCAGTAGTGAGGAAAGGAATGAGCAGTTCTTC. It encodes CASSEERNEQFF. Full variable domain (rest looked up from reference TRBV19 and TRBJ2-1): DGGITQSPKYLFRKEGQNVTLSCEQNLNHDAMYWYRQDPGQGLRLIYYSQIVNDFQKGDIAEGYSVSREKKESFPLTVTSAQKNPTAFYLCASSEERNEQFFGPGTRLTVL.

The V and J genes are TRBV19 and TRBJ2-7; 8 bases map to TRBD1. CDR3 length: 15 residues. V gave up 3 bases and J gave up 3 bases; unmatched junction bases: 7. Germline V gives CDR1 LNHDA, CDR2 SQIVND (reference sequence). CDR3 DNA: TGTGCCAGTAGTATCAGAGGACAGGGAAACTACGAGCAGTACTTC. As protein: CASSIRGQGNYEQYF.

This clone was observed a handful of times. V usage is TRBV5-1 and J usage is TRBJ2-3; 11 nucleotides align to TRBD2. In germline, CDR1 is SGHRS, CDR2 YFSETQ. CDR3 length equals 15 residues. The junction had 6 bases not matched to a gene; V was cut back by 0 bases and J by 9 bases. This CDR3 is CASSLGLAGGNTQYF. The DNA for the CDR3 is TGCGCCAGCAGCTTGGGGCTAGCGGGAGGAAACACGCAGTATTTT.

This clone has a handful of counts. The genes are TRBV6-2 or TRBV6-3 and TRBJ2-5; no firm D call. Germline V CDR1 and CDR2: MNHEY, SVGEGT. This CDR3 has 12 amino acids. Trimming shortened V by 0 bases and J by 14 bases, and 13 bases separated the two germline ends. CDR3 coding DNA: TGTGCCAGCAGTTACTCGAGGCTCCTGCTTTACTTC. Amino acids: CASSYSRLLLYF.

The genes are TRBV7-9 and TRBJ2-3, with 9 nucleotides matching TRBD1. Germline-derived CDR1 and CDR2 are SEHNR and FQNEAQ (reference sequence). The CDR3 has 16 residues. J gave up 2 bases and V 5 bases, and 8 bases lay outside the gene matches. The CDR3: CASSPSQGALTDTQYF. CDR3 DNA sequence: TGTGCCAGCAGCCCATCACAGGGGGCACTCACAGATACGCAGTATTTT. The full variable domain, in which reference TRBV7-9 and TRBJ2-3 provide the parts outside the CDR3, is DTGVSQNPRHKITKRGQNVTFRCDPISEHNRLYWYRQTLGQGPEFLTYFQNEAQLEKSRLLSDRFSAERPKGSFSTLEIQRTEQGDSAMYLCASSPSQGALTDTQYFGPGTRLTVL.

The rearrangement links TRBV27 to TRBJ1-2, with TRBD1 matching 7 bases. Trimming cost V 3 bases and J 3 bases; bases outside gene matches: 4. Germline loops: CDR1 MNHEY, CDR2 SMNVEV (reference sequence). This CDR3 is 14 amino acids long. The CDR3 is CASSFQGGDYGYTF. The CDR3 region has the DNA TGTGCCAGCAGTTTCCAGGGGGGCGACTATGGCTACACCTTC.

The V and J genes are TRBV3-1 (or the pseudogene TRBV3-2) and TRBJ1-3, with D uncertain. The V end was cut by 6 bases, the J end by 2 bases, with 5 bases between. The CDR3 has 12 residues. The germline V gene has CDR1 LGHDT and CDR2 YNNKEL (reference sequence). The CDR3 DNA reads as TGTGCCAGCAGTCCCACTGGAAACACCATATATTTT. This encodes CASSPTGNTIYF.

This clone was recorded only once. The chain carries TRBV27 and TRBJ2-1, with 13 positions matching TRBD2. The CDR3 consists of 14 residues. With 8 bases clipped from V and 8 bases from J, the junction kept 6 bases outside the gene matches. CDR1 MNHEY and CDR2 SMNVEV come from the germline V gene (reference sequence). The CDR3: CASSLAGGLHEQFF. CDR3 sequence (DNA): TGTGCCAGCTCACTAGCGGGAGGGCTCCATGAGCAGTTCTTC.

This clone was seen a handful of times. The J gene is TRBJ1-6, the V gene TRBV28; weak D call: TRBD1 (6 bases). This CDR3 comprises 14 residues. With 2 bases removed from V and 14 bases from J, the gap between germline ends came to 16 bases. Germline values: CDR1 MDHEN, CDR2 SYDVKM. The CDR3 is CASSLPRDTGALHF. For the CDR3, the DNA is TGTGCCAGCAGTTTACCACGGGACACCGGAGCCCTCCACTTT.

There are a few counts of this clone. The rearrangement uses TRBV14 and TRBJ2-3; maybe TRBD2 (7 bases). The CDR3 totals 16 residues. The germline V gene has CDR1 SGHDN and CDR2 FVKESK. V shed 0 bases and J shed 6 bases, with 16 bases lying between them. The CDR3 nucleotides are TGTGCCAGCAGCCAAGATCTAAGGGGGGGAACGGATACGCAGTATTTT. It is translated as CASSQDLRGGTDTQYF.